Listed below are T cell receptor beta chains from one sample, sequenced in a study of T cell responses to AZD1222 COVID-19 vaccine. Only in-frame clones appear in the TCRdb table, and some are missing; sequencing was by immunoSEQ multiplex PCR. Of some 80,000 clones listed, around 88% are singletons. The sample was peripheral blood, taken 28 days after the second dose of the MenACWY control vaccine. These receptors all stem from an adult who received the MenACWY meningococcal vaccine as a control. The CDR3 runs from the conserved cysteine through the conserved F or W.

>TRBV7-3|TRBJ2-3
CASSLQSGTGADTQYF
>TRBV18|TRBJ2-1
CASSLQGRDNEQFF
>TRBV6-1|TRBJ2-7
CASSDGGPRHYEQYF
>TRBV11-2|TRBJ2-6
CASSLGHSGANVLTF
>TRBV7-2|TRBJ2-2
CASSLALESGELFF
>TRBV4-2|TRBJ2-3
CASSQDPSGGASTDTQYF
>TRBV19|TRBJ2-2
CASMAGGSTSTGELFF
>TRBV12-3/TRBV12-4|TRBJ1-6
CASSPSYNSPLHF
>TRBV14|TRBJ2-2
CASSQERGRGELFF
>TRBV4-3|TRBJ1-6
CASSQVASGSNNSPLHF
>TRBV25-1|TRBJ1-4
CASSEFGGVSGEKLFF
>TRBV25-1|TRBJ2-7
CASSGGYEQYF
>TRBV5-1|TRBJ2-5
CASSSTGAQETQYF
>TRBV2|TRBJ1-2
CASALGRANYGYTF
>TRBV4-2|TRBJ1-1
CASEEGTGSKNTEAFF
>TRBV15|TRBJ2-6
CATSRDRGLISGANVLTF
>TRBV6-4|TRBJ2-1
CASSVLAGGPHEQFF
>TRBV4-1|TRBJ1-2
CASSQGDANYGYTF
>TRBV2|TRBJ1-4
CASSDSGFNEKLFF
>TRBV19|TRBJ1-5
CASSPGQGNQPQHF